These T cell receptor beta chains were read from a single sample in a study of shared clonotypes between healthy human individuals. The table came from immunoSEQ multiplex PCR; TCRdb's copy has only in-frame clones and leaves some out. The table lists some 2,400,000 clones, nearly 97% of them singletons, with around 0.13% in the top ten. Sequenced: naive CD4+ T cells sorted from blood. The receptors here all came from a man between 18 and 29 years old in good health. CDR3s leave out the opening cysteine and the closing phenylalanine or tryptophan. A D gene is named only where the DNA matches it firmly. Only some rows state a clone size, as once, few, many or a class for expanded clones.

-	-	TRBV7-2	TRBJ2-3	ASSLAVTDTQY
-	-	TRBV5-5	TRBJ1-4	ASSSDIRDLVEKLF
TRBD1	once	TRBV5-1	TRBJ2-7	ASSLDRGHEQY
-	-	TRBV4-3	TRBJ2-5	ASSQGRRRGSQETQY
-	few	TRBV19	TRBJ1-6	ASTAWGWESPLH
-	-	TRBV19	TRBJ1-2	ASNPPGTNYGYT
-	-	TRBV27	TRBJ1-2	ASASRYYGSYGYT
TRBD2	-	TRBV6-5	TRBJ2-5	ASSYSSGQETQY
-	-	TRBV5-1	TRBJ2-7	ASRGEGKEQY
-	few	TRBV28	TRBJ1-5	ASSTRQLAYNQPQH
-	once	TRBV18	TRBJ1-3	ASSSFGSSGNTIY
TRBD1	-	TRBV7-9	TRBJ1-2	ASSPNRWTGANYGYT
TRBD2	-	TRBV7-9	TRBJ2-1	ASSFVSGSSNEQF
TRBD1	-	TRBV7-2	TRBJ1-6	ASSRGRAAYNSPLH
-	-	TRBV5-5	TRBJ2-2	ASSPRAVVNTGELF
-	-	TRBV5-4	TRBJ1-3	ASSHIETSGNTIY
-	-	TRBV7-2	TRBJ2-2	ASSLFAGLTGELF
-	-	TRBV9	TRBJ1-1	ASSDVHGNTEAF
-	-	TRBV4-1	TRBJ2-5	ASSRVRGNGETQY
TRBD1	-	TRBV10-1	TRBJ1-6	ASSPDRGTPLH
-	-	TRBV4-1	TRBJ2-2	ASSQEGGILNTGELF
TRBD2	-	TRBV29-1	TRBJ2-3	SVDASGGADTQY
TRBD1	once	TRBV6-6	TRBJ2-7	ASRPGQGSEQY
TRBD1	-	TRBV5-1	TRBJ1-1	ASSRGQANTEAF
-	-	TRBV7-9	TRBJ2-7	ASSLTSKSYEQY
-	-	TRBV7-9	TRBJ2-1	ASHDRNNEQF
-	-	TRBV10-3	TRBJ1-1	AISDPVGQAEAF
TRBD2	-	TRBV7-9	TRBJ2-1	ASSLGIAGSSYNEQF
-	-	TRBV7-2	TRBJ2-4	ASSLVGNIQY
TRBD1	-	TRBV6-1	TRBJ1-5	ASSETGRGFYSNQPQH
-	-	TRBV28	TRBJ1-2	ASQALDGTPNYGYT
TRBD2	-	TRBV5-6	TRBJ2-2	ASSIPGLANTGELF
TRBD1	few	TRBV6-5	TRBJ2-7	ASSYSTGEASYEQY
-	-	TRBV30	TRBJ2-5	ALSRGRGGQETQY
-	-	TRBV7-2	TRBJ2-1	ASSLLRSPYNEQF
-	-	TRBV25-1	TRBJ2-5	ASSEWALAGQETQY
-	-	TRBV7-8	TRBJ1-3	ASSLWTAQSSGNTIY